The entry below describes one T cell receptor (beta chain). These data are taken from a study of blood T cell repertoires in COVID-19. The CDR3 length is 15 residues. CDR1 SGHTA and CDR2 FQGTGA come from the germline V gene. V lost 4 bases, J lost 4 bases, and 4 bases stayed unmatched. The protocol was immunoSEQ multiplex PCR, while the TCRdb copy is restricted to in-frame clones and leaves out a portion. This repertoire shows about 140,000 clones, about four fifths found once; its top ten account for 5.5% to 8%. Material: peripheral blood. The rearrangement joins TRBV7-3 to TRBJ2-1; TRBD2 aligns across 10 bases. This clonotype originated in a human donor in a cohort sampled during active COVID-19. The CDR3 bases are TGTGCCAGCAGCTCTAGCGGGGGCCTTTACAATGAGCAGTTCTTC. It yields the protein CASSSSGGLYNEQFF. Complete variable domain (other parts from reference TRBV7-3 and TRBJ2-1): GAGVSQTPSNKVTEKGKYVELRCDPISGHTALYWYRQSLGQGPEFLIYFQGTGAADDSGLPNDRFFAVRPEGSVSTLKIQRTERGDSAVYLCASSSSGGLYNEQFFGPGTRLTVL.